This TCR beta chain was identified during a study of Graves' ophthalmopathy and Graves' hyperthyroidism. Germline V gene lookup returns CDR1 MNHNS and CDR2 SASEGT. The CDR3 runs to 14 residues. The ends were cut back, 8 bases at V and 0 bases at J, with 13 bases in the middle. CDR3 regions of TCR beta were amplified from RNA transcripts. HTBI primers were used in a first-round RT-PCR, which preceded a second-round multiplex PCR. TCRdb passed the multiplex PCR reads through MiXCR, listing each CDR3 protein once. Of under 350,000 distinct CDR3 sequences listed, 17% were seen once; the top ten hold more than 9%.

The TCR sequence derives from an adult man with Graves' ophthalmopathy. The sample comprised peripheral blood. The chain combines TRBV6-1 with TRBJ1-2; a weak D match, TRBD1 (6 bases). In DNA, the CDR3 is TGTGCCAGCGGTGGGGGGCGGGCTAACTATGGCTACACCTTC. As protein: CASGGGRANYGYTF.